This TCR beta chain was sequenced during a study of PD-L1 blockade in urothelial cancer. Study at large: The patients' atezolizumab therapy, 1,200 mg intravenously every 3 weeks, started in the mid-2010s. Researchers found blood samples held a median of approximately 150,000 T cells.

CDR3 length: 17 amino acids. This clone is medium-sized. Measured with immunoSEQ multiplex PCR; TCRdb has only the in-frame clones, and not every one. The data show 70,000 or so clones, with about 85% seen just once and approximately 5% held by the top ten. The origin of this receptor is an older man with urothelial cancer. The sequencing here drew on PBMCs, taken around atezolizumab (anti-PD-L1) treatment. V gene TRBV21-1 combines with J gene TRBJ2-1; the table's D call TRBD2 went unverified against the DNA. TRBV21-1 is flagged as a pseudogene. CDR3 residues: CASSKIGWRVGSDEQFF. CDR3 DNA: TGTGCCAGCAGCAAAATCGGGTGGCGGGTGGGCTCTGATGAGCAGTTCTTC.